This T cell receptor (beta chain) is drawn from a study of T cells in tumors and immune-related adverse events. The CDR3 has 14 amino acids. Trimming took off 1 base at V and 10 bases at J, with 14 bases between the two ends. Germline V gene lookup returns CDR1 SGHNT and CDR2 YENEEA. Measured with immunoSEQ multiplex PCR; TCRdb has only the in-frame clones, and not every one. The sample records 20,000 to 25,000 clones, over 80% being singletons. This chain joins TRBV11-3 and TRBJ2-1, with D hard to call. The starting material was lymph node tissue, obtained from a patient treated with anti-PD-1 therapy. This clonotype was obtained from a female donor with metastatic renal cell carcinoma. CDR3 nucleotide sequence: TGTGCCAGCAGCTTAGGGCCCAGGACGTCAGAGCAGTTCTTC. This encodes CASSLGPRTSEQFF.